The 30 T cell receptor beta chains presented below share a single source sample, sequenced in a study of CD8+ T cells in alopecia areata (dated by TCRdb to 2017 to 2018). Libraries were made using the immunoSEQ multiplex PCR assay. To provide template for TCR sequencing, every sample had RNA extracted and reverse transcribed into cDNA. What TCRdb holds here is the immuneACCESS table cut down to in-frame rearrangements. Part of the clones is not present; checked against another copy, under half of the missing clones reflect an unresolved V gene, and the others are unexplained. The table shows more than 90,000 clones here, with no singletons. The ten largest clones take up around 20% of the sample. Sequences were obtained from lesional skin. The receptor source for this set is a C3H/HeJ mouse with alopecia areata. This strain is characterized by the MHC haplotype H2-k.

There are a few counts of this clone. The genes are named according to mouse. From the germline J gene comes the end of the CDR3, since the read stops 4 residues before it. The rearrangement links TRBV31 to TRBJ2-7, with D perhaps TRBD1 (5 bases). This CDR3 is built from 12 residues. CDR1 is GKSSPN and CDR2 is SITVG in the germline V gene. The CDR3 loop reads CAWSLPGYEQYF. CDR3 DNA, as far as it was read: TGTGCCTGGAGTCTTCCAGGGTAT.

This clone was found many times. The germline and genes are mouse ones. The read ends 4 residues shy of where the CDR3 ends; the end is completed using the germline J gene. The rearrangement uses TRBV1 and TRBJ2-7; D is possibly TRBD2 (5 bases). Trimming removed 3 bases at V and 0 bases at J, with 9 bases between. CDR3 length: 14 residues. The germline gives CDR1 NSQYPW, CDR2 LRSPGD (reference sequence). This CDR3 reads CTCSAAGFSYEQYF. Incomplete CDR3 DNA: TGCACCTGCAGTGCTGCTGGGTTCTCCTAT.

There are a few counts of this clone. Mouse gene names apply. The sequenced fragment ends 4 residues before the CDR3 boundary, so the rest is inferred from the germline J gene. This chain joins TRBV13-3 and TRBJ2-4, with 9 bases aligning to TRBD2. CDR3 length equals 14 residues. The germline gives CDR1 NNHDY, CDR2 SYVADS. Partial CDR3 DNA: TGTGCCAGCAGTTCCGACTGGGGGCTAAAC. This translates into CASSSDWGLN. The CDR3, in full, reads CASSSDWGLNTLYF.

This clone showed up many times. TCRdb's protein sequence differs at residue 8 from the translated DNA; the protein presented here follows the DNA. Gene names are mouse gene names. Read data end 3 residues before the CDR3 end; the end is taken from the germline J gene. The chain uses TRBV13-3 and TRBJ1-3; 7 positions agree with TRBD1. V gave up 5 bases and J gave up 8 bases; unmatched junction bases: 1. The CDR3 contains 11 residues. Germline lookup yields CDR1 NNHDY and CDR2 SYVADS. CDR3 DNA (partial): TGTGCCAGCAGACAGGGGTATACG. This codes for CASRQGYT. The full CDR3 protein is CASRQGYTLYF.

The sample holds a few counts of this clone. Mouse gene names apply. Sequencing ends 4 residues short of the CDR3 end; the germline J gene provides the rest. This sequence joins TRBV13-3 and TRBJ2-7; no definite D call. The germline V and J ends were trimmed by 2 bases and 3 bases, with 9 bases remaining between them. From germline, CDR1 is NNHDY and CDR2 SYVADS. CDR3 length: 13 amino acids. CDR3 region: CASSEVQYYEQYF. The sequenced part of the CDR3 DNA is TGTGCCAGCAGTGAGGTACAATACTAT.

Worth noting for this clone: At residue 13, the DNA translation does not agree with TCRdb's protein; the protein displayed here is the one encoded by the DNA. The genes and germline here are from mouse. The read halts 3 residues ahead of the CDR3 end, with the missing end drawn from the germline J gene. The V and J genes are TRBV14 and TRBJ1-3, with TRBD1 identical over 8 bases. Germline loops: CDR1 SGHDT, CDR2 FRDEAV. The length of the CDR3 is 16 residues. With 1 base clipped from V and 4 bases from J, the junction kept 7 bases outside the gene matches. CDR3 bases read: TGTGCCAGCAGTTTCCCGACAGGGGCGGGCGGAAATACG. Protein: CASSFPTGAGGNT. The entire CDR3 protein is CASSFPTGAGGNTLYF.

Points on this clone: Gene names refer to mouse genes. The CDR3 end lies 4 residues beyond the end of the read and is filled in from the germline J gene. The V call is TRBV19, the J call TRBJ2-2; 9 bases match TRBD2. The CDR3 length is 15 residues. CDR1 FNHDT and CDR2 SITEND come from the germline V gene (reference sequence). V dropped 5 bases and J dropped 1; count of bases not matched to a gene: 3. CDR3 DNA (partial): TGTGCCAGCAGCAGACTGGGGGAAAACACCGGG. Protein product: CASSRLGENTG. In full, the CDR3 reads CASSRLGENTGQLYF.

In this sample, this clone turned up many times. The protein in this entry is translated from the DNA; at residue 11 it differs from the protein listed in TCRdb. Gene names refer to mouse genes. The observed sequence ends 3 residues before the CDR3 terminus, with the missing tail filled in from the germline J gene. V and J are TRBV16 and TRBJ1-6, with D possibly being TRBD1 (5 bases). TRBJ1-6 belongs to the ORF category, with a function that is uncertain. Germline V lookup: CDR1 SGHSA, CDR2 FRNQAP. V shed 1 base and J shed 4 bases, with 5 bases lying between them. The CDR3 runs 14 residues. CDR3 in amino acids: CASSLAGYNSPLYF. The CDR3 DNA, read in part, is TGTGCAAGCAGCTTAGCAGGGTATAATTCGCCC.

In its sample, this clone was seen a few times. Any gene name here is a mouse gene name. The CDR3: CTCSAVPGQGDTQYF. The CDR3 DNA, read in part, is TGCACCTGCAGTGCAGTCCCGGGACAGGGGGAC. The chain is built from TRBV1 and TRBJ2-5; the match to TRBD1 covers 10 bases. The read comes to an end 4 residues before the CDR3 does, leaving the germline J gene to fill in the end. Germline V lookup: CDR1 NSQYPW, CDR2 LRSPGD (reference sequence). This CDR3 is 15 amino acids long.

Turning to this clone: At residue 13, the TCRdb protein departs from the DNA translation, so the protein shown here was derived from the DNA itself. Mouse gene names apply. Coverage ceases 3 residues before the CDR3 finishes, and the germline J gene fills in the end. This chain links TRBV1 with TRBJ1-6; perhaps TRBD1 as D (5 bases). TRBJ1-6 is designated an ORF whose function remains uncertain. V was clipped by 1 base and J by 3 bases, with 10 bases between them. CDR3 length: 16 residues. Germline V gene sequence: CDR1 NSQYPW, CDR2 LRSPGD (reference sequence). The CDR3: CTCSAVTDLYNSPLYF. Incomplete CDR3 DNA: TGCACCTGCAGTGCAGTGACAGATCTCTATAATTCGCCC.

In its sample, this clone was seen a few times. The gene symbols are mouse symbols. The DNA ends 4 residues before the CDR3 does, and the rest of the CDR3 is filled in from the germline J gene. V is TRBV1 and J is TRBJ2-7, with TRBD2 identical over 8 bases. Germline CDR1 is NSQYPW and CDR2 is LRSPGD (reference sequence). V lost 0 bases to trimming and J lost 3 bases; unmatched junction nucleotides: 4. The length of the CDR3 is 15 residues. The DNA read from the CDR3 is TGCACCTGCAGTGCAGATTTGGGACTGGTCTAT. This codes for CTCSADLGLVY. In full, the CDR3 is CTCSADLGLVYEQYF.

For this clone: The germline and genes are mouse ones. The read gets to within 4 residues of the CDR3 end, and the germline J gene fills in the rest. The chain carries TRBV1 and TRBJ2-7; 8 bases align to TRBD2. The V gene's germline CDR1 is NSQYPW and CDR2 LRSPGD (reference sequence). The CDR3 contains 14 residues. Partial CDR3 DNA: TGCACCTGCAGTGCCACGGCTGGGGGGTAT. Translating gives CTCSATAGGY. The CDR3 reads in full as CTCSATAGGYEQYF.

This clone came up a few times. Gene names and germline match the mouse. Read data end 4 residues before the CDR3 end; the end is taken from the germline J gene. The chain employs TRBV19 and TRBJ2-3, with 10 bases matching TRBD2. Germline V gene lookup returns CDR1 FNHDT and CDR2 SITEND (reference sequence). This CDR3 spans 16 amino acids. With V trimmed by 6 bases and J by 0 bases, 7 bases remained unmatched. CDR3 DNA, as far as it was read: TGTGCCAGCACCCTGGACTGGGGGACTAGTGCAGAA. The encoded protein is CASTLDWGTSAE. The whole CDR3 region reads CASTLDWGTSAETLYF.

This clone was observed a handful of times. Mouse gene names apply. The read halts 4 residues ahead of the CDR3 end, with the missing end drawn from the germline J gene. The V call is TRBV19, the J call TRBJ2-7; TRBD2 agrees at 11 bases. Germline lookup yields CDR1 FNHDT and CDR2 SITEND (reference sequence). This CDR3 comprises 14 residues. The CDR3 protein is CASSPGLGDYEQYF. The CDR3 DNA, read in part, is TGTGCCAGCTCTCCGGGACTGGGGGATTAT.

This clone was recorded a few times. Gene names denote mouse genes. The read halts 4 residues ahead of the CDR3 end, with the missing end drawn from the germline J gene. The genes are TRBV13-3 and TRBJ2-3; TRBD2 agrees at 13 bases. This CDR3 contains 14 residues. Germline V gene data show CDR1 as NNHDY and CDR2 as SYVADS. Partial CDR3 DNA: TGTGCCAGCAGACGGGACTGGGGGGGAGAA. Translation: CASRRDWGGE. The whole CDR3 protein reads CASRRDWGGETLYF.

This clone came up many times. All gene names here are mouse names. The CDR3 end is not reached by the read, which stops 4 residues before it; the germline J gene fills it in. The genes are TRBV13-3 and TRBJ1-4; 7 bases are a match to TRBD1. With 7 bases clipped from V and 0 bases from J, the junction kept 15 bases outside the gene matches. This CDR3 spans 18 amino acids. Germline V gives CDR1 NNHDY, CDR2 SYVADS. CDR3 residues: CASAQGSPVFLSNERLFF. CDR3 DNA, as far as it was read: TGTGCCAGCGCACAGGGGTCGCCCGTCTTTCTTTCCAACGAA.

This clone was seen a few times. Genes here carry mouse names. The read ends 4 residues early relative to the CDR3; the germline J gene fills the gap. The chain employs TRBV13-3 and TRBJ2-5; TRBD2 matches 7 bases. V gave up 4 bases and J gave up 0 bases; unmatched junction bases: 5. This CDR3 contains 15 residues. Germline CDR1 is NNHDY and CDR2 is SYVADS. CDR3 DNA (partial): TGTGCCAGCAGTCCCCGGGGGGGGAACCAAGAC. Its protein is CASSPRGGNQD. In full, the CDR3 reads CASSPRGGNQDTQYF.

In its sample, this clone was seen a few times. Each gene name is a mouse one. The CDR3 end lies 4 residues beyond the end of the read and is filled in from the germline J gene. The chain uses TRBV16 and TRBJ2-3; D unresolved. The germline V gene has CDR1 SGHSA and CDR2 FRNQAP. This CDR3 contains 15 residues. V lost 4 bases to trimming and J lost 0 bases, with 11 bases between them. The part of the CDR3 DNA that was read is TGTGCAAGCAGCTCAGGCAAACCTAGTGCAGAA. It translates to CASSSGKPSAE. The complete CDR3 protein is CASSSGKPSAETLYF. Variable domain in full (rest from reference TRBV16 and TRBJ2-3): NAGVIQTPRHKVTGKGQEATLWCEPISGHSAVFWYRQTIVQGLEFLTYFRNQAPIDDSGMPKERFSAQMPNQSHSTLKIQSTQPQDSAVYLCASSSGKPSAETLYFGSGTRLTVL.

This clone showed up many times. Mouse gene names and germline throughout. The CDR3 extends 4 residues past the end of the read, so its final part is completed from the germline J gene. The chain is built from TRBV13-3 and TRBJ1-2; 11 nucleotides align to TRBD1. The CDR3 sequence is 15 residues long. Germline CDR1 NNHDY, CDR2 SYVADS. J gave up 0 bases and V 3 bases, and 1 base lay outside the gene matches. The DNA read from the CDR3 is TGTGCCAGCAGTGGGGGACAGGGGGCAAACTCC. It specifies CASSGGQGANS. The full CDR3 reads CASSGGQGANSDYTF.

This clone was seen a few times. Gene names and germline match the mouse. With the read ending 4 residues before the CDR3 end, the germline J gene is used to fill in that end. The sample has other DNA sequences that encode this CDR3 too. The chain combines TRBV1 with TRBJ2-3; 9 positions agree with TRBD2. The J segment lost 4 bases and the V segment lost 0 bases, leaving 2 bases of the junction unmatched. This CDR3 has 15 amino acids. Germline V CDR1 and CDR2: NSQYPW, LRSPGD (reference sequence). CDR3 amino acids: CTCSADLGGTETLYF. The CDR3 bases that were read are TGCACCTGCAGTGCAGACCTGGGGGGGACAGAA. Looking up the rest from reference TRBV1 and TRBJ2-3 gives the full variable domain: VTLLEQNPRWRLVPRGQAVNLRCILKNSQYPWMSWYQQDLQKQLQWLFTLRSPGDKEVKSLPGADYLATRVTDTELRLQVANMSQGRTLYCTCSADLGGTETLYFGSGTRLTVL.

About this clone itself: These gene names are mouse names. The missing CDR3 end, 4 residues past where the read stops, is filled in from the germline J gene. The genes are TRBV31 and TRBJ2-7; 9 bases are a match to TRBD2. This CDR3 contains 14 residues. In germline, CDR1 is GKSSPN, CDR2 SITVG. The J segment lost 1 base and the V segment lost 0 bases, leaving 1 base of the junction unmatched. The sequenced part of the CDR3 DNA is TGTGCCTGGAGTCTTCTGGGGGGGTCCTAT. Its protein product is CAWSLLGGSY. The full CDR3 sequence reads CAWSLLGGSYEQYF. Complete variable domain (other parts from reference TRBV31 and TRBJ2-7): AQTIHQWPVAEIKAVGSPLSLGCTIKGKSSPNLYWYWQATGGTLQQLFYSITVGQVESVVQLNLSASRPKDDQFILSTEKLLLSHSGFYLCAWSLLGGSYEQYFGPGTRLTVL.

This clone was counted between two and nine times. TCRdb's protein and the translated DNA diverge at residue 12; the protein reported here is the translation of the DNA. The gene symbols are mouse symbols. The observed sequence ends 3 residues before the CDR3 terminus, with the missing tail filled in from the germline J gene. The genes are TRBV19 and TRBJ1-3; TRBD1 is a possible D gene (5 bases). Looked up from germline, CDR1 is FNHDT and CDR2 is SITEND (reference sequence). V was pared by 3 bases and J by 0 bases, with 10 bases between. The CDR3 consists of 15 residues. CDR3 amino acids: CASSTQGPSGNTLYF. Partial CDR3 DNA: TGTGCCAGCAGTACGCAGGGCCCTTCTGGAAATACG.

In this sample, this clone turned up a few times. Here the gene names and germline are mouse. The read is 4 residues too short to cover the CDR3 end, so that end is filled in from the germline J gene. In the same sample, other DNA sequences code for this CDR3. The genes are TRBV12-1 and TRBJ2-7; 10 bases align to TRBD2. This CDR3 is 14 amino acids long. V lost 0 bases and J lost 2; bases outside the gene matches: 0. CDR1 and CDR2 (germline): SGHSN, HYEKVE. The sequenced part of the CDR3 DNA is TGTGCCAGCTCTCTCGGACTGGGGGCCTAT. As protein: CASSLGLGAY. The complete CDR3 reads CASSLGLGAYEQYF.

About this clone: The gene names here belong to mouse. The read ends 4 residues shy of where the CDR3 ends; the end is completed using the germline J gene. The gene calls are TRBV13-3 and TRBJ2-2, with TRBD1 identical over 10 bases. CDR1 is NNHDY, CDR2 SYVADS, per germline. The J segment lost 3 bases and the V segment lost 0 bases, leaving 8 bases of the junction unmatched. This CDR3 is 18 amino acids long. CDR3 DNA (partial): TGTGCCAGCAGTGATGAATCCCGACAGGGGGCTGACACCGGG. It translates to CASSDESRQGADTG. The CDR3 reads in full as CASSDESRQGADTGQLYF.

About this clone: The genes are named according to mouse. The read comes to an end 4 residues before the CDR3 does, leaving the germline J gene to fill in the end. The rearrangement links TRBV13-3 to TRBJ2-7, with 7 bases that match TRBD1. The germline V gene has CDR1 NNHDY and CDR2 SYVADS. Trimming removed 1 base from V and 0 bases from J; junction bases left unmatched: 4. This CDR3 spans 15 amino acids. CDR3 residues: CASSDPQGPSYEQYF. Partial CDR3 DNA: TGTGCCAGCAGTGATCCACAGGGGCCCTCCTAT.

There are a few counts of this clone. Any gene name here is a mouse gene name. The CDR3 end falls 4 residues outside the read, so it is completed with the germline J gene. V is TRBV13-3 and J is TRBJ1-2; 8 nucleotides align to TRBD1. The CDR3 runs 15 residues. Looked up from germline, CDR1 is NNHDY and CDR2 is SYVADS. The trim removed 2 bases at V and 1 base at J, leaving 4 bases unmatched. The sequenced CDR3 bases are TGTGCCAGCAGTGACAACGGACAGGGAAACTCC. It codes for CASSDNGQGNS. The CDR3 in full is CASSDNGQGNSDYTF.

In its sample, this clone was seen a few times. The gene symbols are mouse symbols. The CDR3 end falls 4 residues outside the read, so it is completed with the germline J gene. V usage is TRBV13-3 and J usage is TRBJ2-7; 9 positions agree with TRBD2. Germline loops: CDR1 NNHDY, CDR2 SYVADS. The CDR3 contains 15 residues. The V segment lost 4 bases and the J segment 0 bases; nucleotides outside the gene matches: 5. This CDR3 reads CASSPTGGSSYEQYF. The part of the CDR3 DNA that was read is TGTGCCAGCAGTCCAACTGGGGGGAGCTCCTAT.

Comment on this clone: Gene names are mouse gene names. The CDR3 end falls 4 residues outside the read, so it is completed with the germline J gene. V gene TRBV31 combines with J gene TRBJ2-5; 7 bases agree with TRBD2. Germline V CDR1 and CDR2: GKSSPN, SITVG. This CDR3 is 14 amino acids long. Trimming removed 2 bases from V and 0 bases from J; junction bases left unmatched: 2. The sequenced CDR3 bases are TGTGCCTGGAGTTCGGGACTGAACCAAGAC. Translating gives CAWSSGLNQD. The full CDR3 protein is CAWSSGLNQDTQYF.

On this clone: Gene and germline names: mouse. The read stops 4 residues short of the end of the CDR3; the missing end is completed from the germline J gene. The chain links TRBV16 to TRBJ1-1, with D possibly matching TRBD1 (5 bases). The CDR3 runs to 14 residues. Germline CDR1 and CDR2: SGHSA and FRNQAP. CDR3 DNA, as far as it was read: TGTGCAAGCAGCTCCGGGACTGGGGGAGGA. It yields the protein CASSSGTGGG. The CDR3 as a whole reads CASSSGTGGGEVFF.

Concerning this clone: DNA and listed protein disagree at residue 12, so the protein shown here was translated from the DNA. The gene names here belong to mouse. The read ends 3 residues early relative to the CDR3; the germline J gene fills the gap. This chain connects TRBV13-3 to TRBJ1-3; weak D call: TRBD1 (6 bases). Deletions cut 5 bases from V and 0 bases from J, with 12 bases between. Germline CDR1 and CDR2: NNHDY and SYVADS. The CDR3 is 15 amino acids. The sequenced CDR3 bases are TGTGCCAGCAGAGGAGGCAGGGGTTCTGGAAATACG. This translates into CASRGGRGSGNT. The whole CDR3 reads CASRGGRGSGNTLYF.